This T cell receptor (beta chain) was captured by sequencing in a study of cytomegalovirus exposure and HLA in healthy donors. The CDR3 covers 16 residues. The germline gives CDR1 SEHNR, CDR2 FQNEAQ (reference sequence). A remark on this clone: The antigen remains undetermined. Germline and junction disagree at one end, which may indicate a read error.

The PCR was carried out with 60 Vbeta primers and 13 Jbeta primers. Data came from immunoSEQ multiplex PCR; TCRdb stores just in-frame clones and leaves some out. The sample shows 160,000 or so clones, less than 90% of them seen only once. General study points: The study designated roughly 150 TCR beta chains cytomegalovirus-associated.

The sequence came from a man over 45 in good health and CMV-seropositive. The specimen was PBMCs. The chain joins TRBV7-9 to TRBJ1-2; the D is unclear. CDR3 region: CSSSLAIGRANYGYTF. In DNA form, the CDR3 reads TGTTCCAGCAGCTTAGCGATCGGGAGAGCTAACTATGGCTACACCTTC.